Only a few counts were recorded for the clone carrying this TCR beta chain. This entry belongs to a study of blood T cells in healthy people across ages. CDR3 length equals 20 residues. A J-beta primer mix and a sample-barcoded 5' primer were used in a second PCR of roughly 6 to 11 cycles. TCRdb ran MiXCR on the 5' RACE reads and lists one entry per CDR3 protein. This sample carries around 1,700,000 distinct CDR3 sequences, roughly 27% of them seen once, and the ten largest clones take roughly 8%. The receptor was isolated from a woman aged 25 to 39 in good health. The material sequenced was blood. V gene TRBV21-1 combines with J gene TRBJ1-5; the table's TRBD1 call for D was not verified on the DNA. TRBV21-1 is tagged as a pseudogene. CDR3 loop: CASSKEQRGQGIDSNQPQHF. The CDR3 nucleotides are TGTGCCAGCAGCAAAGAACAAAGGGGACAGGGGATCGATAGCAATCAGCCCCAGCATTTT.